This T cell receptor beta chain originates from a study of beta chain features in type 1 diabetes. Study as a whole: The study found patients and healthy donors alike in age, gender and cell yields. Over all samples combined, 107,917,701 sorted cells were examined.

The authors reverse transcribed all of the isolated RNA, so sequencing captured expressed TCRB transcripts. Some clones are missing from TCRdb's copy, which holds only in-frame ones; the method was immunoSEQ multiplex PCR. There are around 250,000 clones in the sample; 13% to 15% occur only once, and about 0.03% lies in the top ten. Once sorted, every population was more than 95% pure. This clone was found a few times. What it binds is unknown. General study results and limits: For patients, the naive, central memory and Treg TCRB repertoires appeared more alike than for healthy donors.

The germline CDR1 and CDR2 sequences are SGDLS and YYNGEE. V lost 0 bases and J lost 5; bases outside the gene matches: 10. The CDR3 extends over 17 amino acids. Sequencing input: naive CD4+ T cells from blood. The chain recombines TRBV9 with TRBJ2-5; 10 bases agree with TRBD2. The TCR comes from a woman in her forties in good health. CDR3 DNA sequence: TGTGCCAGCAGCGTAGGAGGTAGCGGGGGGCGACTGGAGACCCAGTACTTC. This translates into CASSVGGSGGRLETQYF. Supplemented by reference TRBV9 and TRBJ2-5, the full variable domain reads DSGVTQTPKHLITATGQRVTLRCSPRSGDLSVYWYQQSLDQGLQFLIQYYNGEERAKGNILERFSAQQFPDLHSELNLSSLELGDSALYFCASSVGGSGGRLETQYFGPGTRLLVL.